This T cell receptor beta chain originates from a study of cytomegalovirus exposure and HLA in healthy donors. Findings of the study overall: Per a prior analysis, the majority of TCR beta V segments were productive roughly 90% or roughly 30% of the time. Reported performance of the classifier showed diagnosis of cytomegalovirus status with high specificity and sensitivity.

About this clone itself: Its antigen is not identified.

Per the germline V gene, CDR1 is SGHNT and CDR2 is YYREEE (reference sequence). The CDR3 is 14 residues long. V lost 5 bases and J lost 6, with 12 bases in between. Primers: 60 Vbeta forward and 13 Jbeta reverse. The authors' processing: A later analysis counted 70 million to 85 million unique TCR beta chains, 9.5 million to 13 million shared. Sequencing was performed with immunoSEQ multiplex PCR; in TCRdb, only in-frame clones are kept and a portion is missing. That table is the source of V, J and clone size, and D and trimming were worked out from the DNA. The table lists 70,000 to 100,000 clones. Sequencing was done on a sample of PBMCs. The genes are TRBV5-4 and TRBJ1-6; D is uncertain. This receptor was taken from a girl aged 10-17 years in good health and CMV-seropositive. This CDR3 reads CASSREAGNSPLHF. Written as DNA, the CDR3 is TGTGCCAGCAGTCGAGAGGCGGGTAATTCACCCCTCCACTTT.